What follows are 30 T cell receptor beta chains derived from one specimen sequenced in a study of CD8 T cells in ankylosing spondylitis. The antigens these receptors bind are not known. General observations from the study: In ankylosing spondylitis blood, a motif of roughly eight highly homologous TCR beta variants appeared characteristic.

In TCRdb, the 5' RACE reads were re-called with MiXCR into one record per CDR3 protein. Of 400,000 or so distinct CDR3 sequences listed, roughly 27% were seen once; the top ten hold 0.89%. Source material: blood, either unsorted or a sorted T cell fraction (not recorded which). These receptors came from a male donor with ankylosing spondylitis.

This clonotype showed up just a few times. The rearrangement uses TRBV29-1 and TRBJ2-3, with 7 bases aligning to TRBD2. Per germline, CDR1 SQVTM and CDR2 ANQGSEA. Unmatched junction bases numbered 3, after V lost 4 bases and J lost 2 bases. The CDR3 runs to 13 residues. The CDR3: CSVAGRATDTQYF. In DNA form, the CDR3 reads TGCAGCGTTGCAGGGAGGGCCACAGATACGCAGTATTTT.

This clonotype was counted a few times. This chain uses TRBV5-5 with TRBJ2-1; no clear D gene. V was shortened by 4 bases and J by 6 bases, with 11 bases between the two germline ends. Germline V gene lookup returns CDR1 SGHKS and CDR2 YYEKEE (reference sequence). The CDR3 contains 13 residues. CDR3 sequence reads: CASSLMAGNEQFF. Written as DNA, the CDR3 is TGTGCCAGCAGCCTGATGGCCGGCAATGAGCAGTTCTTC.

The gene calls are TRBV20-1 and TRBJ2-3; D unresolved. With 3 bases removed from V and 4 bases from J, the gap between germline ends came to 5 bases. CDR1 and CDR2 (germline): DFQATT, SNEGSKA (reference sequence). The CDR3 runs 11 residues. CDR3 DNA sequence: TGCAGTGCTAGCGGCCCAGATACGCAGTATTTT. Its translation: CSASGPDTQYF.

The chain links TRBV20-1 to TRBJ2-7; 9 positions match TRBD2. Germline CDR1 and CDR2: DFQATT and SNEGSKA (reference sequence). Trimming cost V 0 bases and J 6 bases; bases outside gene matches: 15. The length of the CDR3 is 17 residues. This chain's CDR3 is CSARDLSPGTSRIEQYV. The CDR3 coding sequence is TGCAGTGCTAGAGACCTGTCCCCCGGGACTAGCCGGATCGAGCAGTACGTC.

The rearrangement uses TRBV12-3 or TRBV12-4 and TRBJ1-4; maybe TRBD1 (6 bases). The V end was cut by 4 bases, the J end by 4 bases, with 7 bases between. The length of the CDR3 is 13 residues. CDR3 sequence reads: CASSSDSNEKLFF. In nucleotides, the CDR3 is TGTGCCAGCAGTTCGGACAGTAATGAAAAACTGTTTTTT.

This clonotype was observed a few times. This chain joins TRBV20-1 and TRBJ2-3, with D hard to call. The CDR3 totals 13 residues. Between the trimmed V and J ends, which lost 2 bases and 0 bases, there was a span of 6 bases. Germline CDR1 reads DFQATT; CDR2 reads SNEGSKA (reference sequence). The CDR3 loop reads CSARQRSTDTQYF. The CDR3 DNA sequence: TGCAGTGCTAGACAGCGTAGCACAGATACGCAGTATTTT.

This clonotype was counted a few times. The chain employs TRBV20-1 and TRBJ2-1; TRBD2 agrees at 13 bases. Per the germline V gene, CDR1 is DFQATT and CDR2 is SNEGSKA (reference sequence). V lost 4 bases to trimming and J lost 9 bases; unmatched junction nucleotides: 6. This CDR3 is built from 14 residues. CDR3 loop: CSAIGLAGESEQFF. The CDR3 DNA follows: TGCAGTGCTATCGGACTAGCGGGAGAATCTGAGCAGTTCTTC.

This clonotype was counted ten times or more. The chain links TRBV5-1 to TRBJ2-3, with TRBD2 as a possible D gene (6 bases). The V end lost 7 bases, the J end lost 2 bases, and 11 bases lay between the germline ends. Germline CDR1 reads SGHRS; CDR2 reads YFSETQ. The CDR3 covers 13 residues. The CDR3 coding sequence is TGCGCCAGCTTTCCGGGAGACACAGATACGCAGTATTTT. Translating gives CASFPGDTDTQYF.

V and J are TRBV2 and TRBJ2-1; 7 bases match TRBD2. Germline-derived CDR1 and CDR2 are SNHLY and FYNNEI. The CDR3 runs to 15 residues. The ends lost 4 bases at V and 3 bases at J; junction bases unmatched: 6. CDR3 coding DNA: TGTGCCAGCAGTGTACGCCTAGCGGACTACAATGAGCAGTTCTTC. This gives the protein CASSVRLADYNEQFF.

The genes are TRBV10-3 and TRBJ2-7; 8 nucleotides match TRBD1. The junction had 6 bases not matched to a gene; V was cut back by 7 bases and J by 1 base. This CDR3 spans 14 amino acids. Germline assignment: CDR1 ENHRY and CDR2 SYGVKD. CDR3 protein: CAIKWDRSSYEQYF. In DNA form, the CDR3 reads TGTGCCATCAAGTGGGACAGGTCATCCTACGAGCAGTACTTC.

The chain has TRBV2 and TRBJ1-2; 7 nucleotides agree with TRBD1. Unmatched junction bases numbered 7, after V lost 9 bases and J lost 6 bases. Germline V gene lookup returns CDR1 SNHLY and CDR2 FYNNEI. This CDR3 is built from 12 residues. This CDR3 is CARDRESHGYTF. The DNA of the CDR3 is TGTGCCAGAGACAGGGAAAGTCATGGCTACACCTTC. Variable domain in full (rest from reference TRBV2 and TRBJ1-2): EPEVTQTPSHQVTQMGQEVILRCVPISNHLYFYWYRQILGQKVEFLVSFYNNEISEKSEIFDDQFSVERPDGSNFTLKIRSTKLEDSAMYFCARDRESHGYTFGSGTRLTVV.

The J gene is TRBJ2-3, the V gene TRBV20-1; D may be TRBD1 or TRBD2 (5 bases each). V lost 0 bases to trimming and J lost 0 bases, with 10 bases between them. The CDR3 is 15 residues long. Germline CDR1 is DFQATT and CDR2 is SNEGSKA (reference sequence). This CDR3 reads CSARERGSSTDTQYF. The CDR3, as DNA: TGCAGTGCTAGAGAGAGGGGTTCTAGCACAGATACGCAGTATTTT.

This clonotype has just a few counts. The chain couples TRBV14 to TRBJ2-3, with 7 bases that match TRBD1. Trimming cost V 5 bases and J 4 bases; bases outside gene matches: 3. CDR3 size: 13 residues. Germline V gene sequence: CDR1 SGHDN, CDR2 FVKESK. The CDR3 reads CASSVQGSDTQYF. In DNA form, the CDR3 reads TGTGCCAGCAGCGTACAGGGGTCAGATACGCAGTATTTT. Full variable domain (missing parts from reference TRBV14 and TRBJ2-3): EAGVTQFPSHSVIEKGQTVTLRCDPISGHDNLYWYRRVMGKEIKFLLHFVKESKQDESGMPNNRFLAERTGGTYSTLKVQPAELEDSGVYFCASSVQGSDTQYFGPGTRLTVL.

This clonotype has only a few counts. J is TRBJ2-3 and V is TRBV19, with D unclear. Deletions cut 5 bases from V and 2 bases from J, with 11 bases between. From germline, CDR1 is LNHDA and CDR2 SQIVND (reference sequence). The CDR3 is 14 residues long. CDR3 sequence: CASSPTQITDTQYF. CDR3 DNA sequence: TGTGCCAGTAGTCCCACCCAGATCACAGATACGCAGTATTTT.

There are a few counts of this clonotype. The CDR3: CATSGLTGMLAKNIQYF. For the CDR3, the DNA is TGTGCCACCAGCGGTCTCACAGGAATGCTAGCCAAAAACATTCAGTACTTC. The chain is built from TRBV15 and TRBJ2-4; a possible D gene is TRBD1 (5 bases). CDR1 and CDR2 from the germline V gene are LNHNV and YYDKDF (reference sequence). This CDR3 comprises 17 residues. V shed 5 bases and J shed 0 bases, with 17 bases lying between them.

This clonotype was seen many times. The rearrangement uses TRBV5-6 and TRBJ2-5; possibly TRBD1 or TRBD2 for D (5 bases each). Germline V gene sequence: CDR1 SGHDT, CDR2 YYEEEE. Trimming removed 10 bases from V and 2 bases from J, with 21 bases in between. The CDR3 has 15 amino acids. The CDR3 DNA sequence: TGTGCCTACTCGGAGGAAAGGGACCCTCAAGAGACCCAGTACTTC. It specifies CAYSEERDPQETQYF.

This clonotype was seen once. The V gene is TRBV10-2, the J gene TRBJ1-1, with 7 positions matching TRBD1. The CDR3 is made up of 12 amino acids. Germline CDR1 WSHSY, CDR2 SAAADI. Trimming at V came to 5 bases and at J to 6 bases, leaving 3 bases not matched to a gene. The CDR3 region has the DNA TGCGCCAGCAGTAACAGGGGCGCTGAAGCTTTCTTT. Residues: CASSNRGAEAFF.

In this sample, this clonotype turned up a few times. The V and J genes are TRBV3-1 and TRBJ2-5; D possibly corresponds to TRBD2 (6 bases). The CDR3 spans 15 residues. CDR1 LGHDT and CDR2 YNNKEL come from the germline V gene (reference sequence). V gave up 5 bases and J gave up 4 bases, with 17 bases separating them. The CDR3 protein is CASSGNGRKSETQYF. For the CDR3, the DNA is TGTGCCAGCAGCGGGAACGGGAGAAAATCAGAGACCCAGTACTTC.

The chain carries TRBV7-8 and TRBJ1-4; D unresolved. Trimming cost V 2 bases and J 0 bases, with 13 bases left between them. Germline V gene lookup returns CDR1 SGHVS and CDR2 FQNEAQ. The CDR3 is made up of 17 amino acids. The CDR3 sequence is CASSLRGVSATNEKLFF. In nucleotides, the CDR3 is TGTGCCAGCAGCTTACGGGGAGTCTCTGCAACTAATGAAAAACTGTTTTTT.

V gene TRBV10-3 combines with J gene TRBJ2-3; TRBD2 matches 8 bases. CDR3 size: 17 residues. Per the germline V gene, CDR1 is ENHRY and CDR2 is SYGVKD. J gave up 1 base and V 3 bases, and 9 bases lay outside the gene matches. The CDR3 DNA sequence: TGTGCCATCAGTGATTCCGATAGCGGGGCCCGCACAGATACGCAGTATTTT. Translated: CAISDSDSGARTDTQYF.

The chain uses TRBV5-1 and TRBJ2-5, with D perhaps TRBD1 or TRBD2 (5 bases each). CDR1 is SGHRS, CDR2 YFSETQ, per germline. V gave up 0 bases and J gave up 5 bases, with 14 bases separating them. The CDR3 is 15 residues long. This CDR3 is CASSLVPGPWETQYF. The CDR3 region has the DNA TGCGCCAGCAGCTTGGTTCCGGGGCCCTGGGAGACCCAGTACTTC.

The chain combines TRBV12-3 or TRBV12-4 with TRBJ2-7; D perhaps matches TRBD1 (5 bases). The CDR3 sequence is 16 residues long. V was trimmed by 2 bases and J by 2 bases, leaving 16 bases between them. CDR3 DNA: TGTGCCAGCAGTTTACGAGCAGGGTCCATAGCCTACGAGCAGTACGTC. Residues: CASSLRAGSIAYEQYV.

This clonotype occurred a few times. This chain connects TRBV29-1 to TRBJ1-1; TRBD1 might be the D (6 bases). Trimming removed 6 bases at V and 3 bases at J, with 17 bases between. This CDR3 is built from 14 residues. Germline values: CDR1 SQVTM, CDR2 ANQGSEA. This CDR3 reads CSVRGQTAYTEAFF. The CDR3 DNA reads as TGCAGCGTACGTGGACAGACAGCCTACACTGAAGCTTTCTTT.

The CDR3 here is CSVADRSNTGELFF. Here the CDR3 DNA reads TGCAGCGTTGCTGACAGGTCTAACACCGGGGAGCTGTTTTTT. The V call is TRBV29-1, the J call TRBJ2-2; possibly TRBD1 for D (6 bases). The CDR3 loop spans 14 amino acids. Trimming took off 4 bases at V and 2 bases at J, with 11 bases between the two ends. The V gene's germline CDR1 is SQVTM and CDR2 ANQGSEA.

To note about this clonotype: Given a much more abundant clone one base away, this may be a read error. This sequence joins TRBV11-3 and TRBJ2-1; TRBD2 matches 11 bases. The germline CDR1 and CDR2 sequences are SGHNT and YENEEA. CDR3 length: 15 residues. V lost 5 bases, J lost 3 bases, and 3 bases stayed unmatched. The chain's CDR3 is CASSTGLADYNEQFF. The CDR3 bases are TGTGCCAGCAGCACGGGACTAGCGGACTACAATGAGCAGTTCTTC.

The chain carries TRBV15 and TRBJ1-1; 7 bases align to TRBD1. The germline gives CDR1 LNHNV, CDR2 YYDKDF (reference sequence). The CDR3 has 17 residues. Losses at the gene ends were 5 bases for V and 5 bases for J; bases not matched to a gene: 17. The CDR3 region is CATSPKRGRGDQTEAFF. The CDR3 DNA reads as TGTGCCACCAGCCCTAAAAGGGGGCGCGGGGATCAAACTGAAGCTTTCTTT.

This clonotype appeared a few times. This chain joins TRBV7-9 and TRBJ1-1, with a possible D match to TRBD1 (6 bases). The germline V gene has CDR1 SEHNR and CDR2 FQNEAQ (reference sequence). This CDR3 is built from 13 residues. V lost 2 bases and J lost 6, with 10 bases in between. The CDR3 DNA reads TGTGCCAGCAGCTTATCCAGGGGCTCTGAAGCTTTCTTT. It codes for CASSLSRGSEAFF.

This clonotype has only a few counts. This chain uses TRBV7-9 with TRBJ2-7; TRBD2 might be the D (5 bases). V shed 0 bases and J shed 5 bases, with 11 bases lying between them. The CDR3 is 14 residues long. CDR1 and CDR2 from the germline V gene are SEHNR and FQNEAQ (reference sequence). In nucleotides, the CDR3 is TGTGCCAGCAGCTTAGCCCTAGCAAGGCACGAGCAGTACTTC. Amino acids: CASSLALARHEQYF.

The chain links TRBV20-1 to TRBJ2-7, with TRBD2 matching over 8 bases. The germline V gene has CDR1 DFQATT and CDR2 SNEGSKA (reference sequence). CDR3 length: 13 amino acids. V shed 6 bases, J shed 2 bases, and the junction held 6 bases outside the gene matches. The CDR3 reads CSASSGSPYEQYV. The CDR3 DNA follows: TGCAGTGCCTCAAGCGGGAGCCCCTACGAGCAGTACGTC.

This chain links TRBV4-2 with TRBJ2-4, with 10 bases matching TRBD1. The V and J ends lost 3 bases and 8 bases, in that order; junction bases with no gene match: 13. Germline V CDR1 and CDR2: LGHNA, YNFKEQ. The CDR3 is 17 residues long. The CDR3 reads CASSQGQGMDVGDIQYF. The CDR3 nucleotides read TGTGCCAGCAGCCAGGGACAGGGGATGGACGTAGGAGACATTCAGTACTTC.